This T cell receptor (beta chain) was profiled in a study of memory CD4+ T cells and cytomegalovirus serostatus. Looking at the study overall: Healthy Belgian adult donors included 9 or 10 CMV-positive and about two dozen CMV-negative people.

This clone was counted a single time. Sequencing used immunoSEQ multiplex PCR; TCRdb keeps in-frame clones, though not all of them. The data hold just under 95,000 clones, with about 80% observed a single time. Single viable CD3+CD4+CD8-CD45RO+ cells were sorted as the memory CD4+ T cells. Serostatus was set by detecting CMV pp150, pp28, p38, p52 IgG. The CDR3 sequence is 18 residues long. The germline V gene has CDR1 MGHRA and CDR2 YSYEKL. The ends lost 0 bases at V and 2 bases at J; junction bases unmatched: 8. The TCR was taken from an adult in good health and CMV-seropositive. The chain employs TRBV4-1 and TRBJ2-7; 12 bases are a match to TRBD2. The sample was memory CD4+ T cells from blood. The CDR3 region is CASSQDRGLAGSTYEQYF. CDR3 DNA: TGCGCCAGCAGCCAAGATAGGGGACTAGCGGGTAGTACCTACGAGCAGTACTTC.